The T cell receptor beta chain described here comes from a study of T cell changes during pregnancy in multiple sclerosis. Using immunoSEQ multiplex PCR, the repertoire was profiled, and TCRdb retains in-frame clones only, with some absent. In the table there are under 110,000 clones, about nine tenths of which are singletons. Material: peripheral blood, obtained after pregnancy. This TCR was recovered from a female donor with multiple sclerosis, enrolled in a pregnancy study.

As DNA, the CDR3 is TGTGCCAGCAGCGTAGGGACTAGCGGGCATGGGGGGCAGTACTTC. The encoded protein is CASSVGTSGHGGQYF. The chain recombines TRBV9 with TRBJ2-7; 11 nucleotides line up with TRBD2. Germline trimming cut 0 bases from V and 9 bases from J; bases unmatched to any gene: 8. This CDR3 contains 15 residues. Per germline, CDR1 SGDLS and CDR2 YYNGEE.